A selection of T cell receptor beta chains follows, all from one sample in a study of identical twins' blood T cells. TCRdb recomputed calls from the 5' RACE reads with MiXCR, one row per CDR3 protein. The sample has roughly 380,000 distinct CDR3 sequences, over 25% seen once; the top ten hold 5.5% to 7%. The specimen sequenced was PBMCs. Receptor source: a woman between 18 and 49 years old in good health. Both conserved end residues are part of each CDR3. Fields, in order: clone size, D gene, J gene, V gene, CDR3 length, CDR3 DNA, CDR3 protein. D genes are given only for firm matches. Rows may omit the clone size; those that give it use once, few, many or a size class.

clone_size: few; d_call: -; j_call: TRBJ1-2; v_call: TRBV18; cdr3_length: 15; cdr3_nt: TGTGCCAGCTCACCGATGGACGGCGCTAACTATGGCTACACCTTC; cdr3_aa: CASSPMDGANYGYTF
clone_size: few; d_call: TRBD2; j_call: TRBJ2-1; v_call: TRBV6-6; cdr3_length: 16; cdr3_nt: TGTGCCAGCAGTTACCATCTAGCGGGAGAGCGAAATGAGCAGTTCTTC; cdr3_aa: CASSYHLAGERNEQFF
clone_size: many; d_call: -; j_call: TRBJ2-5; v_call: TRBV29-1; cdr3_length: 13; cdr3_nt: TGCAGCGTTGAAGTGGGGTTAGACGAGACCCAGTACTTC; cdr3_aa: CSVEVGLDETQYF
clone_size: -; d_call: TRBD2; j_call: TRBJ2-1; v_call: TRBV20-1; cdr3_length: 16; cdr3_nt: TGCAGTGCTACAGAGTTCCCTAGCGGGGTTTACAATGAGCAGTTCTTC; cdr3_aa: CSATEFPSGVYNEQFF
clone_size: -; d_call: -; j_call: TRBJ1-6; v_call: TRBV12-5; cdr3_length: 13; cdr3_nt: TGTGCTAGTGGTTTTCCCCGGGGATCACCCCTCCACTTT; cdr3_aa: CASGFPRGSPLHF
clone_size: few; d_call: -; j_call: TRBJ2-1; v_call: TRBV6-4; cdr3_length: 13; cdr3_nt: TGTGCCAGCAGCTCCGGTGCGGGTTTAGTGCAGTTCTTC; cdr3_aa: CASSSGAGLVQFF
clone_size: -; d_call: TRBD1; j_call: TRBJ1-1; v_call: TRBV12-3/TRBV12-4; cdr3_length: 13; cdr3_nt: TGTGCCAGCAGTTTGAGAGGGGGCAACTCGGCTTTCTTT; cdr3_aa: CASSLRGGNSAFF
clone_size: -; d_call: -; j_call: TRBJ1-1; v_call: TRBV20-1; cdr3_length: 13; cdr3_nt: TGCAGTGCTAGCATCGACAGGAACACTGAAGCTTTCTTT; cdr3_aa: CSASIDRNTEAFF
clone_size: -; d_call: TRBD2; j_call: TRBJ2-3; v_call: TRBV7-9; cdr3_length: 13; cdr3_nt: TGTGCCAGCGGCTTAGGACTAGATGGTACGCAGTATTTT; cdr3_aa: CASGLGLDGTQYF
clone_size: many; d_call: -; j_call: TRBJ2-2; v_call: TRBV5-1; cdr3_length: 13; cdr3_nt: TGCGCCAGCAGCTTGGCTGGGACCGGGGAGCTGTTTTTT; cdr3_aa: CASSLAGTGELFF
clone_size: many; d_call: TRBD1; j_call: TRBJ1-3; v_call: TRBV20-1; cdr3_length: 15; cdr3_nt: TGCAGTGCTAGAGAACAGGGGAACTCTGGAAACACCATATATTTT; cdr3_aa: CSAREQGNSGNTIYF
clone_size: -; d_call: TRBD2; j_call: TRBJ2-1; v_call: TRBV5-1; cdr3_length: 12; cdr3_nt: TGCGCCAGCAGCTCCTTAGCGGGAGGGGCGTTCTTC; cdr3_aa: CASSSLAGGAFF
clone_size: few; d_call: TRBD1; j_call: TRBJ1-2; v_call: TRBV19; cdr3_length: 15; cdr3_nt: TGTGCCAGTAGTATGGCGAGACAGGGTATGCGAGGCTACACCTTC; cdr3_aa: CASSMARQGMRGYTF
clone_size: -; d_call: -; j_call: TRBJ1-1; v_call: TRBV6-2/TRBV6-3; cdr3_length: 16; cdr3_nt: TGTGCCAGCAGTTACGAGTATCCAGGAGGTAACACTGAAGCTTTCTTT; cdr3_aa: CASSYEYPGGNTEAFF
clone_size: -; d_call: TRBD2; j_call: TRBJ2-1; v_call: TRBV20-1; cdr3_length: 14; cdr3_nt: TGCAGTGCTCAGGCTAGCGGGAGGGTCAATGAGCAGTTCTTC; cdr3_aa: CSAQASGRVNEQFF
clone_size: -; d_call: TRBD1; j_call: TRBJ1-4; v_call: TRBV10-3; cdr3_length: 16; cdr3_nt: TGTGCCATCAGGGGAGACAGGGGGGCCTCTAATGAAAAACTGTTTTTT; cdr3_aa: CAIRGDRGASNEKLFF
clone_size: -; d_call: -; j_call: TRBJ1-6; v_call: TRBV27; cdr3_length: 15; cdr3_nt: TGTGCCAGCAGTTTCCAGGGGCCATATAATTCACCCCTCCACTTT; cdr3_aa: CASSFQGPYNSPLHF
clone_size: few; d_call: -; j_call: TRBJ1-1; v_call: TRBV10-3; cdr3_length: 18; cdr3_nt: TGTGCCATCAATCGTTATGGAGGCCTCCAGGTCCCAAGCACTGAAGCTTTCTTT; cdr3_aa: CAINRYGGLQVPSTEAFF
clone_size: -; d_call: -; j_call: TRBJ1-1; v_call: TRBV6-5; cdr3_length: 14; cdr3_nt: TGTGCCAGCAGTTACTCGTGGGGGAGCACTGAAGCTTTCTTT; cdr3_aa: CASSYSWGSTEAFF
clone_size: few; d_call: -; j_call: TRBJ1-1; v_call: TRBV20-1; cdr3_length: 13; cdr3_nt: TGCAGTGCTACCCGAACAGCTGACGCTGAAGCTTTCTTT; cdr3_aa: CSATRTADAEAFF
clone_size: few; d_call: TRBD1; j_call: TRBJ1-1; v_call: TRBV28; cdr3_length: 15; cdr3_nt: TGTGCCAGCAGGGGGGGGGACAGGCTGAACACTGAAGCTTTCTTT; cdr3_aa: CASRGGDRLNTEAFF
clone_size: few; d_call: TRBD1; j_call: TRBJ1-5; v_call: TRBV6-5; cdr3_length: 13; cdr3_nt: TGTGCCAGGGGACAGGGGGGGGCTCAGCCCCAGCATTTT; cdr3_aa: CARGQGGAQPQHF
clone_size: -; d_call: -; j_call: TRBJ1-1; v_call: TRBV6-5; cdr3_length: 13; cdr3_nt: TGTGCCAGCAGCCCCGCGAGGATGACTGAAGCTTTCTTT; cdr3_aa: CASSPARMTEAFF
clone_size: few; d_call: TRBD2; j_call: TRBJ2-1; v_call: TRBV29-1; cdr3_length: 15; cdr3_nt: TGCAGCGTTGCCAGACTAGCGGGGAGGGACAATGAGCAGTTCTTC; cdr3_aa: CSVARLAGRDNEQFF
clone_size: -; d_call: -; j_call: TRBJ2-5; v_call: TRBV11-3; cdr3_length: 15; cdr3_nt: TGTGCCAGCAGCGGGCTTTTGGGGCAAAAAGAGACCCAGTACTTC; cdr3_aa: CASSGLLGQKETQYF
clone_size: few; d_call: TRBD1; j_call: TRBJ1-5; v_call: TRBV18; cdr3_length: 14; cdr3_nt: TGTGCCAGCTATCCCCGGGGACAGAATCAGCCCCAGCATTTT; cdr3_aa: CASYPRGQNQPQHF
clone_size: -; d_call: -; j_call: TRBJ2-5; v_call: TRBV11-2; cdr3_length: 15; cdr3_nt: TGTGCCAGCAACTTAAGTTCGGTAAAGGGAGAGACCCAGTACTTC; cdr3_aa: CASNLSSVKGETQYF
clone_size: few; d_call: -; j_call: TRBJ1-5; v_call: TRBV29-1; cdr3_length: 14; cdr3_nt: TGCAGCGTTGCAGACAGATATAGCAATCAGCCCCAGCATTTT; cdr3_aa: CSVADRYSNQPQHF
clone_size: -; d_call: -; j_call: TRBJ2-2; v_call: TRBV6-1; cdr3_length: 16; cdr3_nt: TGTGCCAGCACCAAAGGGGGGGGCTTGAACACCGGGGAGCTGTTTTTT; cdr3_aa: CASTKGGGLNTGELFF
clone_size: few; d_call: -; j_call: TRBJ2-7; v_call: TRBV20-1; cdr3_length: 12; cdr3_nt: TGCAGTGCTAGAAAATACGTCCACGAGCAGTACTTC; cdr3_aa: CSARKYVHEQYF
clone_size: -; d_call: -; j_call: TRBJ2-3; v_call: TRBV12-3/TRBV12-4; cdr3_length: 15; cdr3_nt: TGTGCCAGCAGTTTAGCGTTCAGGGACTCCGGGCCGCAGTATTTT; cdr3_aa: CASSLAFRDSGPQYF
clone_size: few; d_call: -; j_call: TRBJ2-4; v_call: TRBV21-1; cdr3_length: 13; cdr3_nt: TGTGCCAGAGGGGATTACGGCAAAAACATTCAGTACTTC; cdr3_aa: CARGDYGKNIQYF
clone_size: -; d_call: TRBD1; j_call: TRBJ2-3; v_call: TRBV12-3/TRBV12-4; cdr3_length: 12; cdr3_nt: TGTGCCAGCAGTTTAGCTTGGACAGGGCCCTCTTTT; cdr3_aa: CASSLAWTGPSF
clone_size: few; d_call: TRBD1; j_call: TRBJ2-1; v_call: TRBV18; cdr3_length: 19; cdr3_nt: TGTGCCAGCTCATCCAATGGACAGGGGGAATTCGGCTCCTACAATGAGCAGTTCTTC; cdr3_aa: CASSSNGQGEFGSYNEQFF
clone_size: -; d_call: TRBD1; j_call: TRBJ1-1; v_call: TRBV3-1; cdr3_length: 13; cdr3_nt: TGTGCCAGCAGCCAGGGACAGGCCACTGAAGCTTTCTTT; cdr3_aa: CASSQGQATEAFF
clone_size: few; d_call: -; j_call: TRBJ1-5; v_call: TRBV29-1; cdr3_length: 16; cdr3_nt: TGCAGCGTTTCTGAATGGAATCCATATAGCAATCAGCCCCAGCATTTT; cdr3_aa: CSVSEWNPYSNQPQHF
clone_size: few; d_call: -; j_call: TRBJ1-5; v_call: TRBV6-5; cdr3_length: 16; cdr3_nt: TGTGCCAGCTGGACGGGAGGACTTTATAGCAATCAGCCCCAGCATTTT; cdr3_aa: CASWTGGLYSNQPQHF
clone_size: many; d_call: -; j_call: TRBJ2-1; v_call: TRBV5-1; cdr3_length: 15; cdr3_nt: TGCGCCAGCGCCGACATGGACGCGTTTTTGAATGAGCAGTTCTTC; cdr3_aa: CASADMDAFLNEQFF
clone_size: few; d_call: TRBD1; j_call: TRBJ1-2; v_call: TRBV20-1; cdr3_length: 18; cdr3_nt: TGCAGTGCTAGAGTATCCTATGAGGGACAGAAGGGACTATATGGCTACACCTTC; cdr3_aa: CSARVSYEGQKGLYGYTF
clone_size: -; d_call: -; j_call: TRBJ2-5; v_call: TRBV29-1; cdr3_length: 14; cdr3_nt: TGCAGCGTTGAAGCCAACGGTCACCAAGAGACCCAGTACTTC; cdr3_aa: CSVEANGHQETQYF
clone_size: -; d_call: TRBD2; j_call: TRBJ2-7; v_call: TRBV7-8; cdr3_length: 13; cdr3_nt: TGTGCCATTGGGACTAGCGGCTCCTACGAGCAGTACTTC; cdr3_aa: CAIGTSGSYEQYF
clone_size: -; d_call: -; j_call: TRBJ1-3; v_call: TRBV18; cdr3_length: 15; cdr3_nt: TGTGCCAGCTCACCACCGTCTCTCTCTGGAAACACCATATATTTT; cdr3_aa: CASSPPSLSGNTIYF
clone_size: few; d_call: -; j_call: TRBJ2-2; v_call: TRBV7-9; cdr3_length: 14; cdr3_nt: TGTGCCAGTCGATTTGGACCGAACACCGGGGAGCTGTTTTTT; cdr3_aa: CASRFGPNTGELFF
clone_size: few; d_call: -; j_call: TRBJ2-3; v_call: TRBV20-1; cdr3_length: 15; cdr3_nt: TGCAGTGCTCCGCTCTGGGCAGCTAGCACAGATACGCAGTATTTT; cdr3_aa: CSAPLWAASTDTQYF
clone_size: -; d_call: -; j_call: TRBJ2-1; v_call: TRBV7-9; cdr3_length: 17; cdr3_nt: TGTGCCAGCAGCTTAGCGGTCCTGGCTAACTCCTACAATGAGCAGTTCTTC; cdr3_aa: CASSLAVLANSYNEQFF
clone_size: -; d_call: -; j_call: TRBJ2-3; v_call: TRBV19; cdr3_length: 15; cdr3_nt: TGTGCCAGTAGTATGTGGCAGGCTAGCACAGATACGCAGTATTTT; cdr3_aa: CASSMWQASTDTQYF
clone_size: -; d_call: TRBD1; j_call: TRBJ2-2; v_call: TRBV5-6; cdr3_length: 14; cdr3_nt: TGTGCCAACAGCTCGGGACAGGGGACCGGGGAGCTGTTTTTT; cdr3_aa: CANSSGQGTGELFF
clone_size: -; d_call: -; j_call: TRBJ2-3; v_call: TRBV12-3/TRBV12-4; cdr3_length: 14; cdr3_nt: TGTGCCAGCAGTTTAAATTGGGTCACAGATACGCAGTATTTT; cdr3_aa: CASSLNWVTDTQYF
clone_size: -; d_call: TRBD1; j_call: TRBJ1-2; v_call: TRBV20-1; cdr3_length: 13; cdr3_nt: TGCAGTGCTAGAGGCGCCGGACAGGATGGCTACACCTTC; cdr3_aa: CSARGAGQDGYTF
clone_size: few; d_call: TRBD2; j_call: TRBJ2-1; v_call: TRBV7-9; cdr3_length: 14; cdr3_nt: TGTGCCAGCAGTTCTAGCGGGGGGATAGATGAGCAGTTCTTC; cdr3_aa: CASSSSGGIDEQFF
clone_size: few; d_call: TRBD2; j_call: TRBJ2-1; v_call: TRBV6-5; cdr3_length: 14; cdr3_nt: TGTGCCAGCAGTTATAGCGGGAGGTACAATGAGCAGTTCTTC; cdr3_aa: CASSYSGRYNEQFF
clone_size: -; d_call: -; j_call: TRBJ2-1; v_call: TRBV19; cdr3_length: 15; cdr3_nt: TGTGCCAGTACGGCGGGAAGAGGGGTCTACAATGAGCAGTTCTTC; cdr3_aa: CASTAGRGVYNEQFF
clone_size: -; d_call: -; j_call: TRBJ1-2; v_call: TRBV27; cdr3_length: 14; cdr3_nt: TGTGCCAGCAGTTCACCCCCCTTTAACTATGGCTACACCTTC; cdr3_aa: CASSSPPFNYGYTF
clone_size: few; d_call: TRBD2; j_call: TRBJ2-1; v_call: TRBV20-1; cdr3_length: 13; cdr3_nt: TGCAGTGTGAAGCGGGAGGGATACAATGAGCAGTTCTTC; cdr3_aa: CSVKREGYNEQFF
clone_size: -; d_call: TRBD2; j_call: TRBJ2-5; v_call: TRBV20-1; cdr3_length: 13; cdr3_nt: TGCAGTGTCATGACTAGCGGACAAGAGACCCAGTACTTC; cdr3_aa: CSVMTSGQETQYF
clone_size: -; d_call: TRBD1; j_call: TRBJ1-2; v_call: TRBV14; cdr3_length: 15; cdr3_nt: TGTGCCAGCAGCCAAGATCGGGACAGGGCCTATGGCTACACCTTC; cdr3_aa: CASSQDRDRAYGYTF
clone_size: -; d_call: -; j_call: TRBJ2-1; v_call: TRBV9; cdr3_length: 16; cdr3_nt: TGTGCCAGCAGCGTATCTTTAGGGGCCTCCTACAATGAGCAGTTCTTC; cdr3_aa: CASSVSLGASYNEQFF
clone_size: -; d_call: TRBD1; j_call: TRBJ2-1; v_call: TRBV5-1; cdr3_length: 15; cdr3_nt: TGCGCCAGCAGCTTTGGACAGGCTACCTACAATGAGCAGTTCTTC; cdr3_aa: CASSFGQATYNEQFF
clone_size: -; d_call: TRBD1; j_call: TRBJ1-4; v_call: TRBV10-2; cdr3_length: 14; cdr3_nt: TGCGCCAGCAGTGCGACAGGGAATAGCGAAAAACTGTTTTTT; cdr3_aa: CASSATGNSEKLFF